These 5 T cell receptor beta chains share one sample of origin, sequenced in a study of blood T cell repertoires in COVID-19. The method was immunoSEQ multiplex PCR; TCRdb's version includes in-frame clones alone and lacks a portion of them. The sample contains 200,000 to 250,000 clones, approximately 88% of which appear only once. Material for sequencing was peripheral blood. These receptors originate from a woman in her 30s with COVID-19, enrolled during active disease.

The V call is TRBV7-2, the J call TRBJ1-2; 8 bases are shared with TRBD1. The CDR3 extends over 14 amino acids. Looked up from germline, CDR1 is SGHTA and CDR2 is FQGNSA. Germline trimming cut 5 bases from V and 5 bases from J; bases unmatched to any gene: 7. The CDR3 nucleotides are TGTGCCAGCAGCGCCCCATGGGACAGGTATGGCTACACCTTC. Protein product: CASSAPWDRYGYTF. Full variable domain (missing parts from reference TRBV7-2 and TRBJ1-2): GAGVSQSPSNKVTEKGKDVELRCDPISGHTALYWYRQSLGQGLEFLIYFQGNSAPDKSGLPSDRFSAERTGGSVSTLTIQRTQQEDSAVYLCASSAPWDRYGYTFGSGTRLTVV.

J is TRBJ1-1 and V is TRBV7-9; D is undetermined. Trimming pared 1 base from V and 3 bases from J, leaving 6 bases between. Germline lookup yields CDR1 SEHNR and CDR2 FQNEAQ (reference sequence). CDR3 size: 13 residues. The CDR3 sequence: CASSLVEDTEAFF. The CDR3 DNA follows: TGTGCCAGCAGCTTAGTAGAGGACACTGAAGCTTTCTTT.

This chain links TRBV4-3 with TRBJ2-3; a weak D match, TRBD2 (5 bases). Trimming left V 0 bases short and J 2 bases short, with 15 bases between. The germline V gene encodes CDR1 LGHNA and CDR2 YSLEER. The CDR3 totals 17 residues. The CDR3, as DNA: TGCGCCAGCAGCCAAGATATGAGGGCCCTCCTCACAGATACGCAGTATTTT. Amino acid sequence: CASSQDMRALLTDTQYF.

Concerning this clone: Other DNA sequences from this sample encode an identical CDR3 as well. The V gene is TRBV30, the J gene TRBJ1-5; the match to TRBD1 covers 9 bases. CDR1 and CDR2 (germline): GTSNPN, SVGIG (reference sequence). After removal of 5 bases from V and 4 bases from J, the junction contained 3 bases not matched to a gene. The CDR3 length is 13 residues. As DNA, the CDR3 is TGTGCCTGGGGACAGGGGTATAATCAGCCCCAGCATTTT. Its translation: CAWGQGYNQPQHF.

The chain carries TRBV19 and TRBJ2-6, with a weak D call TRBD1 (6 bases). CDR3 size: 16 residues. Trimming removed 9 bases at V and 0 bases at J, with 15 bases between. Germline CDR1 LNHDA, CDR2 SQIVND (reference sequence). This chain's CDR3 is CASSDRLNSGANVLTF. Written as DNA, the CDR3 is TGTGCCAGCAGTGACAGGCTCAACTCTGGGGCCAACGTCCTGACTTTC.